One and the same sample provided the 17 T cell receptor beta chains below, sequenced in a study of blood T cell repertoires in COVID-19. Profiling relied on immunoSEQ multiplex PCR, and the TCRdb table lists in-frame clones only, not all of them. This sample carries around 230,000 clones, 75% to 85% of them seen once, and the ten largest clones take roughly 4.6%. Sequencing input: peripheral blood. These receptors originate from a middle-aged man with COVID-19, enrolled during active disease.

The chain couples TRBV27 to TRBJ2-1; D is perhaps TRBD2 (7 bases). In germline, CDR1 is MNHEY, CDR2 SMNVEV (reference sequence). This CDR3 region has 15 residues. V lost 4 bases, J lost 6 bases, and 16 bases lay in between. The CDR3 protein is CASSSQGGLGNEQFF. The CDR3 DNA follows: TGTGCCAGCAGTTCACAGGGAGGACTAGGCAATGAGCAGTTCTTC.

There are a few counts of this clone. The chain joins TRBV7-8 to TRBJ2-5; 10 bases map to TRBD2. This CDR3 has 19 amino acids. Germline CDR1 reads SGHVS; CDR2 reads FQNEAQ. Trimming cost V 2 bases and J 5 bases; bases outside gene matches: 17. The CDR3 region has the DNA TGTGCCAGCAGCTTACTTCCTAGCGGGGGCCCCACGCCTAGGGAGACCCAGTACTTC. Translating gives CASSLLPSGGPTPRETQYF.

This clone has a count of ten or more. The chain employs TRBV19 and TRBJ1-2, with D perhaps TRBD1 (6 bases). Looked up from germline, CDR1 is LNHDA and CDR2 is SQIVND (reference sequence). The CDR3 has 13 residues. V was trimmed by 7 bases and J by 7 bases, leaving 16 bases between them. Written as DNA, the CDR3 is TGTGCCAGTACCACGCGGGGGGCGTCTGGCTACACCTTC. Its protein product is CASTTRGASGYTF. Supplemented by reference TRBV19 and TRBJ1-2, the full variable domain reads DGGITQSPKYLFRKEGQNVTLSCEQNLNHDAMYWYRQDPGQGLRLIYYSQIVNDFQKGDIAEGYSVSREKKESFPLTVTSAQKNPTAFYLCASTTRGASGYTFGSGTRLTVV.

The chain's CDR3 is CASSLGPGRNYGYTF. CDR3 DNA: TGTGCCAGCAGCTTAGGCCCCGGGAGAAACTATGGCTACACCTTC. This chain uses TRBV11-2 with TRBJ1-2, with D unresolved. Trimming took 1 base from V and 2 from J, leaving 11 bases between them. This CDR3 has 15 residues. The germline V gene has CDR1 SGHAT and CDR2 FQNNGV.

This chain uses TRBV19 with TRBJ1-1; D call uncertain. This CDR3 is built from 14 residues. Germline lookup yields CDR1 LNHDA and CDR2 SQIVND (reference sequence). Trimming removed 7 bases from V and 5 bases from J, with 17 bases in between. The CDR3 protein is CASKGGMRRTEAFF. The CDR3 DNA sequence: TGTGCCAGTAAGGGAGGGATGAGGAGGACTGAAGCTTTCTTT.

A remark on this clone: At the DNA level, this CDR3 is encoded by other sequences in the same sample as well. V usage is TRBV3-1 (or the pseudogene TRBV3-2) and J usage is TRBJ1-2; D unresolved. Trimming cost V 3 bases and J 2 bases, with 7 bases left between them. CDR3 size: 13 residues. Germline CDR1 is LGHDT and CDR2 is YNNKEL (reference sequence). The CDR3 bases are TGTGCCAGCAGCCAGGCGGGAAACTATGGCTACACCTTC. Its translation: CASSQAGNYGYTF.

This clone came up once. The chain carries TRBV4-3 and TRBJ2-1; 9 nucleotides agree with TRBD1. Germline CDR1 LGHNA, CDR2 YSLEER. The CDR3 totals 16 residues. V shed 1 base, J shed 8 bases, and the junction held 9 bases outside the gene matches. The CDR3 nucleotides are TGCGCCAGCAGCCAAGGGTGGCGGACAGGGGTCGATGAGCAGTTCTTC. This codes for CASSQGWRTGVDEQFF.

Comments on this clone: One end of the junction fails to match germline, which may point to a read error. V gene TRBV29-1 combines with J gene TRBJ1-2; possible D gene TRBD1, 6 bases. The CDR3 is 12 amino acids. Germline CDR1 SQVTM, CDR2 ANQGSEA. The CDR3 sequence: CSVGTAKYGYTF. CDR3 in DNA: TGCAGCGTTGGGACAGCTAAATATGGCTACACCTTC.

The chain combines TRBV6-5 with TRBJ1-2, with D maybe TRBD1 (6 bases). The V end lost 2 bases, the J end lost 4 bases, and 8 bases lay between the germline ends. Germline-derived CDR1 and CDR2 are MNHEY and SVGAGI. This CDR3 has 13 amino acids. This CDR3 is CASSYGTFYGYTF. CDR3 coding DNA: TGTGCCAGCAGTTACGGGACATTCTATGGCTACACCTTC.

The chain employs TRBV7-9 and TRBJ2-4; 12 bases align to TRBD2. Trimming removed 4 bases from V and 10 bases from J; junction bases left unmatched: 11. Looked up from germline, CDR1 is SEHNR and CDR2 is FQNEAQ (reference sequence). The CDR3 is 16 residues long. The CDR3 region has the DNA TGTGCCAGCAGCTCGGAGACTAGCGGGGGCCCGTGGATTCAGTACTTC. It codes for CASSSETSGGPWIQYF.

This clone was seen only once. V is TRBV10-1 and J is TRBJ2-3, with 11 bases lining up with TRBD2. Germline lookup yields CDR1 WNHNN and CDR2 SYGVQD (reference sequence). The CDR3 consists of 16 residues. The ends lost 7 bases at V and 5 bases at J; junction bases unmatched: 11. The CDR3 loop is CASILHLAGGKDTQYF. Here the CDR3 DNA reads TGCGCCAGCATCCTCCACTTAGCGGGGGGGAAAGATACGCAGTATTTT.

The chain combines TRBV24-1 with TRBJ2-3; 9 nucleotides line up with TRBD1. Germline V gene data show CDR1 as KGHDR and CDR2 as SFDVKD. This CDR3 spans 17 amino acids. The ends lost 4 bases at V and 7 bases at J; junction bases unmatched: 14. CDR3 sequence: CATSEATPGTGRNTQYF. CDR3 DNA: TGTGCCACCAGTGAGGCGACCCCCGGGACAGGGAGGAATACGCAGTATTTT.

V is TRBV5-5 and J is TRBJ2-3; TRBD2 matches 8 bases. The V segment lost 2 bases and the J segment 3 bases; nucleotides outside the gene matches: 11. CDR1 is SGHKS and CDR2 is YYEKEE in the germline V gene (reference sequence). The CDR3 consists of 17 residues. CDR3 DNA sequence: TGTGCCAGCAGCTTTTACTCTTCTGCTAGCGGGACAGATACGCAGTATTTT. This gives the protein CASSFYSSASGTDTQYF.

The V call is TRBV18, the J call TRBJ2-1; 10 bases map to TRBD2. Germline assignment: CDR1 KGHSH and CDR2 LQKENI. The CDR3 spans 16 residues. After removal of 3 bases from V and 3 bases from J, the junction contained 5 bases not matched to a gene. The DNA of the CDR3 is TGTGCCAGCTCACCCAGCGGGGGGGCTTTCTACAATGAGCAGTTCTTC. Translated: CASSPSGGAFYNEQFF.

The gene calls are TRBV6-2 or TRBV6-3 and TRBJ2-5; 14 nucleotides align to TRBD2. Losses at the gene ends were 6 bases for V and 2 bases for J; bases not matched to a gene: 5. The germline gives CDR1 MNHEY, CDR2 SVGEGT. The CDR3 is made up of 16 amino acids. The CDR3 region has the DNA TGTGCCAGCAGCATCGGACTAGCGGGGGGACAAGAGACCCAGTACTTC. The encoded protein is CASSIGLAGGQETQYF.

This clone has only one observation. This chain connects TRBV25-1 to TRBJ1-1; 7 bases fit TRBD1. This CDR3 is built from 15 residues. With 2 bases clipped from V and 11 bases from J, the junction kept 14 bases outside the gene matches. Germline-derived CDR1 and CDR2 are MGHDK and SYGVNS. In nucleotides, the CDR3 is TGTGCCAGCAGTGAAAGCCTGAGGACAGGCGGTGTGGCTTTCTTT. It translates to CASSESLRTGGVAFF.

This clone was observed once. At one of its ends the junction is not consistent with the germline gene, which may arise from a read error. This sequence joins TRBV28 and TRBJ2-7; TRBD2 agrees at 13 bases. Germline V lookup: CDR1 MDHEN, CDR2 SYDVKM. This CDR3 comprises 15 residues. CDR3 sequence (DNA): TGTGCCAGCAGTCTATGGACTAGCGGGGGTCACGAGCAGTACTTC. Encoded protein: CASSLWTSGGHEQYF.